The clone carrying this T cell receptor (beta chain) was counted only a few times. Its specificity is not known. The record originates from a study of CD8 T cells in ankylosing spondylitis. Study outcomes and limitations: It was reported that disease-linked clones were significantly enriched in matched ankylosing spondylitis synovial fluid. Disease-linked clones were CD8+ and relatively rare in peripheral blood.

TCRdb reprocessed the 5' RACE reads with MiXCR, giving one entry per CDR3 protein. The table has over 100,000 distinct CDR3 sequences, roughly 6.6% seen once. The CDR3 is made up of 16 amino acids. V lost 4 bases to trimming and J lost 0 bases, with 13 bases between them. The source of this sequence is a male donor with ankylosing spondylitis or in good health (not recorded which). The sample was blood, either unsorted or a sorted T cell fraction (not recorded which). The gene calls are TRBV12-3 or TRBV12-4 and TRBJ2-1, with D tentatively TRBD1 or TRBD2 (5 bases each). The CDR3 region has the DNA TGTGCCAGCAGTTCCCGGGACGCGAGCTCCTACAATGAGCAGTTCTTC. Translated: CASSSRDASSYNEQFF.